The next 30 T cell receptor beta chains were all read from a single sample in a study of T cell changes during pregnancy in multiple sclerosis. Clones were sequenced by immunoSEQ multiplex PCR, and TCRdb holds only the in-frame ones, with some missing. The top ten hold 0.58% of the sample, which has about 55,000 clones, 70% to 90% seen once. The sequencing used CD4+ T cells from peripheral blood mononuclear cells, collected in the first trimester of pregnancy. These receptors were taken from a female donor with multiple sclerosis, enrolled in a pregnancy study.

This chain uses TRBV5-1 with TRBJ2-7, with D maybe TRBD2 (6 bases). V was clipped by 4 bases and J by 7 bases, with 18 bases between them. The germline V gene encodes CDR1 SGHRS and CDR2 YFSETQ. The CDR3 runs 14 residues. CDR3 amino acids: CASSVPGRAGEQYF. The CDR3 DNA sequence: TGCGCCAGCAGCGTCCCGGGCAGGGCGGGAGAGCAGTACTTC.

This chain links TRBV2 with TRBJ1-1; perhaps TRBD1 as D (6 bases). Germline V lookup: CDR1 SNHLY, CDR2 FYNNEI. Trimming shortened V by 8 bases and J by 0 bases, and 16 bases separated the two germline ends. This CDR3 is 15 amino acids long. CDR3 in DNA: TGTGCCAGCGGAAGACAGGCTGGGATGAACACTGAAGCTTTCTTT. It yields the protein CASGRQAGMNTEAFF. Together with reference TRBV2 and TRBJ1-1, the CDR3 gives the full variable domain: EPEVTQTPSHQVTQMGQEVILRCVPISNHLYFYWYRQILGQKVEFLVSFYNNEISEKSEIFDDQFSVERPDGSNFTLKIRSTKLEDSAMYFCASGRQAGMNTEAFFGQGTRLTVV.

The chain uses TRBV21-1 and TRBJ1-1. TRBV21-1 is given as a pseudogene. CDR3 size: 12 residues. The CDR3 nucleotides read TGTGCCAGCAGCAAAGTCGACACTGAAGCTTTCTTT. It specifies CASSKVDTEAFF.

The rearrangement links TRBV5-5 to TRBJ1-4, with a possible D match to TRBD1 (6 bases). CDR1 is SGHKS and CDR2 is YYEKEE in the germline V gene (reference sequence). The V gene lost 3 bases and the J gene lost 7 bases, with 13 bases spanning the gap. This CDR3 has 14 amino acids. This chain's CDR3 is CASSSGGVGEKLFF. The CDR3 coding sequence is TGTGCCAGCAGCTCGGGGGGCGTGGGTGAAAAACTGTTTTTT.

This rearrangement joins TRBV4-1 to TRBJ2-5; 11 nucleotides agree with TRBD2. With 3 bases clipped from V and 4 bases from J, the junction kept 4 bases outside the gene matches. The CDR3 contains 15 residues. Germline V lookup: CDR1 MGHRA, CDR2 YSYEKL. CDR3 in amino acids: CASSHLAGGPETQYF. Written as DNA, the CDR3 is TGCGCCAGCAGCCATTTAGCGGGAGGGCCAGAGACCCAGTACTTC.

V and J are TRBV7-9 and TRBJ2-7; no firm D call. V shed 7 bases and J shed 0 bases, with 4 bases lying between them. CDR3 size: 11 residues. Germline V gene data show CDR1 as SEHNR and CDR2 as FQNEAQ (reference sequence). The CDR3 reads CASTSSYEQYF. The CDR3 nucleotides read TGTGCCAGCACTAGCTCCTACGAGCAGTACTTC.

This chain connects TRBV13 to TRBJ1-4; 9 bases fit TRBD1. Looked up from germline, CDR1 is PRHDT and CDR2 is FYEKMQ (reference sequence). The CDR3 length is 18 residues. The V and J ends lost 5 bases and 0 bases, in that order; junction bases with no gene match: 10. CDR3 in amino acids: CASSPQGQGFTTNEKLFF. CDR3 sequence (DNA): TGTGCCAGCAGCCCCCAGGGACAGGGATTTACAACTAATGAAAAACTGTTTTTT.

The chain couples TRBV19 to TRBJ1-5; 10 nucleotides align to TRBD1. The CDR3 consists of 15 residues. CDR1 is LNHDA, CDR2 SQIVND, per germline (reference sequence). Trimming at V came to 7 bases and at J to 7 bases, leaving 10 bases not matched to a gene. The CDR3 DNA follows: TGTGCCAGTACCCCCCGGACAGGGGGAAACCAGCCCCAGCATTTT. It translates to CASTPRTGGNQPQHF.

CDR3 protein: CASSTSGSRTDTQYF. Here the CDR3 DNA reads TGTGCCAGCAGCACGAGCGGGAGTCGCACAGATACGCAGTATTTT. The rearrangement uses TRBV7-3 and TRBJ2-3; 8 bases map to TRBD2. V trimming: 5 bases; J trimming: 1 base; junction bases outside the gene matches: 5. There are 15 residues in the CDR3. The germline gives CDR1 SGHTA, CDR2 FQGTGA. The complete variable domain, with remaining parts taken from reference TRBV7-3 and TRBJ2-3, reads GAGVSQTPSNKVTEKGKYVELRCDPISGHTALYWYRQSLGQGPEFLIYFQGTGAADDSGLPNDRFFAVRPEGSVSTLKIQRTERGDSAVYLCASSTSGSRTDTQYFGPGTRLTVL.

This chain links TRBV5-1 with TRBJ2-1; the D is unclear. Looked up from germline, CDR1 is SGHRS and CDR2 is YFSETQ. Trimming left V 0 bases short and J 6 bases short, with 7 bases between. The length of the CDR3 is 13 residues. CDR3 sequence: CASSLDDSNEQFF. Here the CDR3 DNA reads TGCGCCAGCAGCTTGGACGACTCCAATGAGCAGTTCTTC.

The V gene is TRBV29-1, the J gene TRBJ2-2; 12 nucleotides match TRBD1. Germline CDR1 is SQVTM and CDR2 is ANQGSEA. V trimming: 5 bases; J trimming: 4 bases; junction bases outside the gene matches: 8. The CDR3 spans 16 residues. CDR3 sequence reads: CSVCGDRGLSTGELFF. Here the CDR3 DNA reads TGCAGCGTTTGTGGGGACAGGGGGCTTAGCACCGGGGAGCTGTTTTTT.

The rearrangement links TRBV5-1 to TRBJ1-1; D remains ambiguous. Trimming pared 0 bases from V and 3 bases from J, leaving 9 bases between. This CDR3 has 14 residues. Germline V gene data show CDR1 as SGHRS and CDR2 as YFSETQ. CDR3 sequence (DNA): TGCGCCAGCAGCTTGGAGGAGGCACACACTGAAGCTTTCTTT. Translated, it gives CASSLEEAHTEAFF.

V usage is TRBV4-2 and J usage is TRBJ2-1; TRBD2 matches at 7 bases. Germline CDR1 is LGHNA and CDR2 is YNFKEQ. The CDR3 has 16 residues. V shed 1 base and J 4 bases; nucleotides not matched to a gene: 7. The CDR3 DNA is TGTGCCAGCAGCCAAGTTGGAGGGGAGGGGTACAATGAGCAGTTCTTC. Translating gives CASSQVGGEGYNEQFF.

The V gene is TRBV19, the J gene TRBJ2-2, with a weak D call TRBD2 (6 bases). From germline, CDR1 is LNHDA and CDR2 SQIVND (reference sequence). The length of the CDR3 is 16 residues. V was shortened by 6 bases and J by 4 bases, with 18 bases between the two germline ends. The chain's CDR3 is CASRRETGEATGELFF. The CDR3 DNA sequence: TGTGCCAGTAGGAGGGAGACGGGGGAGGCCACCGGGGAGCTGTTTTTT. Combining the CDR3 with reference TRBV19 and TRBJ2-2 gives the whole variable domain DGGITQSPKYLFRKEGQNVTLSCEQNLNHDAMYWYRQDPGQGLRLIYYSQIVNDFQKGDIAEGYSVSREKKESFPLTVTSAQKNPTAFYLCASRRETGEATGELFFGEGSRLTVL.

V is TRBV5-6 and J is TRBJ1-5; D gene unclear. With 3 bases removed from V and 5 bases from J, the gap between germline ends came to 6 bases. The CDR3 loop spans 12 amino acids. CDR1 is SGHDT and CDR2 is YYEEEE in the germline V gene. Here the CDR3 reads CASSSRDQPQHF. The CDR3 DNA follows: TGTGCCAGCAGCTCGAGGGATCAGCCCCAGCATTTT.

V is TRBV18 and J is TRBJ1-2; D possibly corresponds to TRBD1 (5 bases). Trimming removed 6 bases from V and 0 bases from J, with 14 bases in between. Germline lookup yields CDR1 KGHSH and CDR2 LQKENI. This CDR3 comprises 15 residues. The CDR3, as DNA: TGTGCCAGCTCCCTTCACAGGAGTACTAACTATGGCTACACCTTC. Translation gives CASSLHRSTNYGYTF.

The chain couples TRBV5-1 to TRBJ2-2; D is possibly TRBD2 (7 bases). The length of the CDR3 is 16 residues. V was cut by 0 bases and J by 6 bases, with 15 bases left in between. CDR1 and CDR2 from the germline V gene are SGHRS and YFSETQ. The CDR3 loop reads CASSLGLGGPAGELFF. As DNA, the CDR3 is TGCGCCAGCAGCTTGGGTCTGGGGGGGCCAGCCGGGGAGCTGTTTTTT.

This clone came up once. This sequence joins TRBV19 and TRBJ1-5; the D gene is possibly TRBD1 (5 bases). Trimming removed 3 bases at V and 2 bases at J, with 8 bases between. This CDR3 has 14 amino acids. Per the germline V gene, CDR1 is LNHDA and CDR2 is SQIVND (reference sequence). In DNA, the CDR3 is TGTGCCAGTAGTATGGGGCTGGGCAATCAGCCCCAGCATTTT. Translated, it gives CASSMGLGNQPQHF.

The V call is TRBV6-6, the J call TRBJ1-5; D gene unclear. The V end was cut by 5 bases, the J end by 9 bases, with 8 bases between. Germline V gives CDR1 MNHNY, CDR2 SVGAGI (reference sequence). The CDR3 consists of 11 residues. CDR3 coding DNA: TGTGCCAGCAGTCCCCGGGGGCCCCAGCATTTT. Translation: CASSPRGPQHF.

The chain employs TRBV11-2 and TRBJ2-2; D perhaps matches TRBD1 (7 bases). CDR1 and CDR2 from the germline V gene are SGHAT and FQNNGV. Trimming cost V 3 bases and J 5 bases, with 16 bases left between them. This CDR3 is 16 amino acids long. The CDR3 DNA sequence: TGTGCCAGCAGCTTTTTTCAGGGGGGCGGGACCGGGGAGCTGTTTTTT. This codes for CASSFFQGGGTGELFF.

V and J are TRBV7-2 and TRBJ1-1; 7 bases agree with TRBD1. The CDR3 totals 17 residues. V lost 5 bases to trimming and J lost 2 bases; unmatched junction nucleotides: 14. Germline V CDR1 and CDR2: SGHTA, FQGNSA. In DNA form, the CDR3 reads TGTGCCAGCAGCCTAATTAGCGGGACAGAGATAAACACTGAAGCTTTCTTT. This gives the protein CASSLISGTEINTEAFF.

The table lists this clone with a count of one. The chain links TRBV2 to TRBJ1-5, with 10 bases identical to TRBD1. The junction had 6 bases not matched to a gene; V was cut back by 6 bases and J by 4 bases. The CDR3 has 15 residues. Germline V CDR1 and CDR2: SNHLY, FYNNEI. The CDR3 DNA reads TGTGCCAGCAGCCTCATGGGACAGGGGAATCAGCCCCAGCATTTT. Translated: CASSLMGQGNQPQHF.

The chain couples TRBV6-1 to TRBJ1-4, with 7 positions matching TRBD1. V trimming: 3 bases; J trimming: 8 bases; junction bases outside the gene matches: 6. Germline CDR1 MNHNS, CDR2 SASEGT. The CDR3 runs 14 residues. The CDR3 loop reads CASSDTGVSEKLFF. CDR3 DNA sequence: TGTGCCAGCAGTGATACAGGGGTGTCGGAAAAACTGTTTTTT.

The genes are TRBV19 and TRBJ1-5; 7 positions agree with TRBD1. The V gene's germline CDR1 is LNHDA and CDR2 SQIVND (reference sequence). The CDR3 consists of 16 residues. V lost 5 bases to trimming and J lost 2 bases; unmatched junction nucleotides: 9. The CDR3 DNA is TGTGCCAGTAGTGAACGGACAGGCGTAGGCAATCAGCCCCAGCATTTT. Its translation: CASSERTGVGNQPQHF. The whole variable domain, filled in from reference TRBV19 and TRBJ1-5, reads DGGITQSPKYLFRKEGQNVTLSCEQNLNHDAMYWYRQDPGQGLRLIYYSQIVNDFQKGDIAEGYSVSREKKESFPLTVTSAQKNPTAFYLCASSERTGVGNQPQHFGDGTRLSIL.

V gene TRBV11-2 combines with J gene TRBJ2-7; 7 bases map to TRBD2. Germline loops: CDR1 SGHAT, CDR2 FQNNGV. CDR3 size: 16 residues. J was trimmed by 3 bases and V by 2 bases; bases with no gene match: 10. The DNA for the CDR3 is TGTGCCAGCAGCTTATTCATCAGAGCGGGGAGCTACGAGCAGTACTTC. Encoded protein: CASSLFIRAGSYEQYF.

This clone is a singleton in its sample. The V and J genes are TRBV25-1 and TRBJ2-2; D is possibly TRBD1 (7 bases). The length of the CDR3 is 18 residues. Germline V gene lookup returns CDR1 MGHDK and CDR2 SYGVNS. The V end lost 6 bases, the J end lost 3 bases, and 23 bases lay between the germline ends. The CDR3 sequence is CASRRDSKVLGDTGELFF. The CDR3 nucleotides are TGTGCCAGCAGGCGGGACAGCAAGGTCCTAGGCGACACCGGGGAGCTGTTTTTT.

The rearrangement joins TRBV4-3 to TRBJ2-6; the D gene is possibly TRBD2 (5 bases). The V gene lost 0 bases and the J gene lost 3 bases, with 15 bases spanning the gap. Looked up from germline, CDR1 is LGHNA and CDR2 is YSLEER. This CDR3 contains 18 residues. This CDR3 reads CASSQEAWRVGGANVLTF. In DNA form, the CDR3 reads TGCGCCAGCAGCCAAGAGGCATGGCGGGTAGGTGGGGCCAACGTCCTGACTTTC.

The V and J genes are TRBV9 and TRBJ2-5; 7 bases fit TRBD2. Germline V lookup: CDR1 SGDLS, CDR2 YYNGEE. V was pared by 0 bases and J by 1 base, with 3 bases of the junction left unmatched. The CDR3 loop spans 15 amino acids. The DNA for the CDR3 is TGTGCCAGCAGCGTAGGGGAGGGACCCCAAGAGACCCAGTACTTC. This codes for CASSVGEGPQETQYF.

The V and J genes are TRBV10-3 and TRBJ2-7, with TRBD1 matching 11 bases. Germline loops: CDR1 ENHRY, CDR2 SYGVKD. The CDR3 loop spans 14 amino acids. The junction had 2 bases not matched to a gene; V was cut back by 4 bases and J by 3 bases. CDR3: CAISAGTGGYEQYF. The CDR3 coding sequence is TGTGCCATCAGTGCTGGGACAGGGGGCTACGAGCAGTACTTC.

The chain couples TRBV18 to TRBJ2-3, with TRBD2 matching 14 bases. The germline CDR1 and CDR2 sequences are KGHSH and LQKENI. Unmatched junction bases numbered 7, after V lost 7 bases and J lost 1 base. There are 17 residues in the CDR3. CDR3 nucleotides: TGTGCCAGCTTACGACTAGCGGGGGGGCCAGGCACAGATACGCAGTATTTT. Protein: CASLRLAGGPGTDTQYF.